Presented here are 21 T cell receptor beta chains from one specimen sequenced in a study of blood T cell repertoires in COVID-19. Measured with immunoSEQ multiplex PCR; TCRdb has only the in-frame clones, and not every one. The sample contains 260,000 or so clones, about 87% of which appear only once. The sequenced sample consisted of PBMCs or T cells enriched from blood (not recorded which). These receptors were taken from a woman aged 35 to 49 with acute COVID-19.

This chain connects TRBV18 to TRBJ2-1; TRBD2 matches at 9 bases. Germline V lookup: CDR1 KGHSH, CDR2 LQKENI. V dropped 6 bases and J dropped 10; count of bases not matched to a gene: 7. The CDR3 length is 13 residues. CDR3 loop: CASSAGGSGEQFF. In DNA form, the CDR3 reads TGTGCCAGCTCCGCGGGAGGGTCGGGCGAGCAGTTCTTC.

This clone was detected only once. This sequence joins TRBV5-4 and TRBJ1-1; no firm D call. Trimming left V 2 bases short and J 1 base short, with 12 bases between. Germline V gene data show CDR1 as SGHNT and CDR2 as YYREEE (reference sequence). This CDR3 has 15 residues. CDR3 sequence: CASSFGRVSNTEAFF. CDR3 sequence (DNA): TGTGCCAGCAGCTTTGGGCGGGTTTCGAACACTGAAGCTTTCTTT.

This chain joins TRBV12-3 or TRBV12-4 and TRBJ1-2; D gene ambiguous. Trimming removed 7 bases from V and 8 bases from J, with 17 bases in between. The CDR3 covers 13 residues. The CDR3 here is CASIRGSGKGYTF. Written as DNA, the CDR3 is TGTGCCAGCATCCGGGGTTCGGGGAAGGGCTACACCTTC.

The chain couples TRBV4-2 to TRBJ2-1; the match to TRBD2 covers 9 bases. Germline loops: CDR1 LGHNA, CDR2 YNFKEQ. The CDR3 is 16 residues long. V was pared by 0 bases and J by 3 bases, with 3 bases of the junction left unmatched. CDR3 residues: CASSQESSGIYNEQFF. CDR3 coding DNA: TGTGCCAGCAGCCAAGAGTCTAGCGGGATCTACAATGAGCAGTTCTTC.

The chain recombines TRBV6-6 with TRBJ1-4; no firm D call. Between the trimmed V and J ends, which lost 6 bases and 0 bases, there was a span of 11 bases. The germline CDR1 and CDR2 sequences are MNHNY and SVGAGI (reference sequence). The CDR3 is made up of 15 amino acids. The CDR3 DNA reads TGTGCCAGCAGACCCTTCTTAGCAACTAATGAAAAACTGTTTTTT. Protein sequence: CASRPFLATNEKLFF.

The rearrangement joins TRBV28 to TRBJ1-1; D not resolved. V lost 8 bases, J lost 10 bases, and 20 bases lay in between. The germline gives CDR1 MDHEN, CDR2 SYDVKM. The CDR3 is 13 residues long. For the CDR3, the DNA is TGTGCCAGCGCCAGTTCCCAGGTCAGCGGAGCTTTCTTT. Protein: CASASSQVSGAFF.

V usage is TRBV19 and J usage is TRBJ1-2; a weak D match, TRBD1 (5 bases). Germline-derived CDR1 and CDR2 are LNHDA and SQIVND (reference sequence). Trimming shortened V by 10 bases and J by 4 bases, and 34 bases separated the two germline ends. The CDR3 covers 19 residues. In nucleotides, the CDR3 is TGTGCCACCTCAGTCTTTGTAGCTCGGCTGGGGGGGAACGGCTATGGCTACACCTTC. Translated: CATSVFVARLGGNGYGYTF.

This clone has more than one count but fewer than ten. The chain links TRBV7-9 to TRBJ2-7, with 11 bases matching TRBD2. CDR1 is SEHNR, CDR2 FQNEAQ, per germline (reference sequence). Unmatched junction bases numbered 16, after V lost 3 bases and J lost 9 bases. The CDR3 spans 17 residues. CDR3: CASSFLPTSGRVPGQYV. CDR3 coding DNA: TGTGCCAGCAGCTTTTTGCCAACTAGCGGGAGAGTCCCCGGGCAGTACGTC.

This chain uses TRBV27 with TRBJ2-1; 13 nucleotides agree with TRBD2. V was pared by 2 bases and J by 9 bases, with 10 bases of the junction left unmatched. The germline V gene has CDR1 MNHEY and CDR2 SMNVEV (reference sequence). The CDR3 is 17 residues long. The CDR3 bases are TGTGCCAGCAGTTTACTAAGACTAGCGGGAGGCCCACGTGAGCAGTTCTTC. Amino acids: CASSLLRLAGGPREQFF.

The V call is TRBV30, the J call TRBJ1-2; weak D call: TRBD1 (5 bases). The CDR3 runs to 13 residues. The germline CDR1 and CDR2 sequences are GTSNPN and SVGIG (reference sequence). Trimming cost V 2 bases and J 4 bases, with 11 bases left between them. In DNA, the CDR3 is TGTGCCTGGAGTAAGGGGAGGGCCTATGGCTACACCTTC. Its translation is CAWSKGRAYGYTF.

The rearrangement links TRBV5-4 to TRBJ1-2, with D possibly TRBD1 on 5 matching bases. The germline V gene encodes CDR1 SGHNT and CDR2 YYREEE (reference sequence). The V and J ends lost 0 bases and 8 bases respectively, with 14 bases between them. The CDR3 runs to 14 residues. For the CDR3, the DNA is TGTGCCAGCAGCTTGGAGGGGAATTCGGGCGGCTACACCTTC. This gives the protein CASSLEGNSGGYTF.

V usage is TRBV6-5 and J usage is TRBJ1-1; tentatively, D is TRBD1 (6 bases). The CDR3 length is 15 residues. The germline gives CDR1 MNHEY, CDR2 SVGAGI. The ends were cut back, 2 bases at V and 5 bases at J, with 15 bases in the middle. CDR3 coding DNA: TGTGCCAGCAGTTACGAAGGCATCCAGGGGACTGAAGCTTTCTTT. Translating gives CASSYEGIQGTEAFF.

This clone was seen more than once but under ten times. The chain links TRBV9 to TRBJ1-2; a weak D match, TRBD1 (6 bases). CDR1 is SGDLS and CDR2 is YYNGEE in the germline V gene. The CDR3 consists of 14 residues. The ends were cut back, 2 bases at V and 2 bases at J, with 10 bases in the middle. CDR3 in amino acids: CASSVGHRNYGYTF. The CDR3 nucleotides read TGTGCCAGCAGCGTGGGACATCGCAACTATGGCTACACCTTC.

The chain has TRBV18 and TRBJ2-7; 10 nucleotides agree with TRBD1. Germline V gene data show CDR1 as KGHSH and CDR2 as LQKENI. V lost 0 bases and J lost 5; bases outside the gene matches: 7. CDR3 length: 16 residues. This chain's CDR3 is CASSPPGTGVINEQYF. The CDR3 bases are TGTGCCAGCTCACCACCTGGGACAGGGGTTATCAACGAGCAGTACTTC.

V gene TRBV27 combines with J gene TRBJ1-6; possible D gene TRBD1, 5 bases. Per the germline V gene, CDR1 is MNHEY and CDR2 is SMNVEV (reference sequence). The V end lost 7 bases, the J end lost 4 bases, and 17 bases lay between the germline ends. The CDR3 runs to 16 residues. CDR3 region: CASTVAGPLYNSPLHF. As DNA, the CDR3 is TGTGCCAGCACGGTAGCAGGGCCCTTATATAATTCACCCCTCCACTTT.

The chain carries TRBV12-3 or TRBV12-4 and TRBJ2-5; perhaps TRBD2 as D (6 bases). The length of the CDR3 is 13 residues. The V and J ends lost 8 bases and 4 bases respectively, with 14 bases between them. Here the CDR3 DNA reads TGTGCCAGCGGATCGGGGGTAAGAGAGACCCAGTACTTC. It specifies CASGSGVRETQYF.

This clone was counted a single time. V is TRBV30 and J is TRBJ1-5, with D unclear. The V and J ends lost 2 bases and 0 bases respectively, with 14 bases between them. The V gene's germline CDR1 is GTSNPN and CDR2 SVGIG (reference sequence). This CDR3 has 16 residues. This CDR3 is CAWSPLGGVSNQPQHF. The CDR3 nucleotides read TGTGCCTGGAGTCCCCTGGGAGGAGTTAGCAATCAGCCCCAGCATTTT.

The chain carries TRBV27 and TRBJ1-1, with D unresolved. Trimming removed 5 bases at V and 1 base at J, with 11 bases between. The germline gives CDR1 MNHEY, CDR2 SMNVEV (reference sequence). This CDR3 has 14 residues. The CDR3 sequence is CASSPRAGNTEAFF. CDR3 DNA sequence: TGTGCCAGCAGTCCACGGGCGGGGAACACTGAAGCTTTCTTT.

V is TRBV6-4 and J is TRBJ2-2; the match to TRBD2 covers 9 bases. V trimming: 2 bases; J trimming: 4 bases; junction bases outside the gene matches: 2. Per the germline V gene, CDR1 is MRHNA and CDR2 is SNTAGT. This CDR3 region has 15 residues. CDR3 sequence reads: CASSDGGRATGELFF. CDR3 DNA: TGTGCCAGCAGTGACGGCGGGAGGGCCACCGGGGAGCTGTTTTTT.

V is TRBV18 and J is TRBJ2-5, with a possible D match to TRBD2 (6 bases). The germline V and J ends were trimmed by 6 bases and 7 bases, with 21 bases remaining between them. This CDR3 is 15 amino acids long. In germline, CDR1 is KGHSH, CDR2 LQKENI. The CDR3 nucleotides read TGTGCCAGCTCTTCTTCCGGAGGCGGGGTCGGGACCCAGTACTTC. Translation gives CASSSSGGGVGTQYF. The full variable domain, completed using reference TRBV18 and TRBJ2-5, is NAGVMQNPRHLVRRRGQEARLRCSPMKGHSHVYWYRQLPEEGLKFMVYLQKENIIDESGMPKERFSAEFPKEGPSILRIQQVVRGDSAAYFCASSSSGGGVGTQYFGPGTRLLVL.

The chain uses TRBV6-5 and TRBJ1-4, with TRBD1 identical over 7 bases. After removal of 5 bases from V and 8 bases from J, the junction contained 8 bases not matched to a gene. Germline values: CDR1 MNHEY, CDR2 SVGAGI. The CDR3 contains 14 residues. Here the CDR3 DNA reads TGTGCCAGCAGTACTGACAGGGTAGACGAAAAACTGTTTTTT. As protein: CASSTDRVDEKLFF.